Reported below is one T cell receptor beta chain. This clonotype has a count of ten or more. The antigen it recognizes is unknown. Base qualities were left out, and no much larger clone turns up one base away. V gives up 1 base and J gives up 3 bases, and the segment between their germline ends measures 7 bases. From its cysteine to its phenylalanine, the CDR3 spans 14 amino acids. Only CDR3 DNA is held: 42 bases, read in frame from base 1. CDR1 and CDR2 are read off the germline V gene (reference sequence) as LGHDT and YNNKEL. The time point label on this specimen signifies: newly diagnosed GD, antithyroid drugs for less than 3 months. RNA was extracted from PBMCs in TRIzol for both TCR sequencing and RNA sequencing. The diagnosis of Graves' disease followed American Thyroid Association guidelines. The patients came from an endocrinology department in Xi'an, China. From each patient, approximately 10 milliliters of peripheral blood was collected into an EDTA anticoagulant tube. Ficoll Paque Plus density gradient separation was used to isolate PBMCs, and no additional T cell sorting was done. An Agilent 2100 Bioanalyzer and agarose gel were used to assess RNA quality, and a NanoDrop 2000 was used to measure RNA concentration.

These data come from a study of regulatory T cells in long-lasting Graves disease (dated by TCRdb to the early 2020s). The study in broad terms: Antithyroid drugs had been taken for less than 3 months by newly diagnosed Graves' disease patients. The study took place in China and was registered as a clinical trial. A total of roughly 35 samples underwent TCR sequencing, from roughly 13 patients with persistent Graves' disease and some 20 patients with newly diagnosed Graves' disease. Persistent Graves' disease patients were compared with newly diagnosed Graves' disease patients by peripheral blood TCR sequencing and RNA sequencing. Points the paper makes about the study in general: TRBV28, TRBJ1-2 and TRBJ2-5 were preferentially used in persistent disease, while TRBV20-1 and TRBJ2-1 were favored in newly diagnosed disease. Persistent patients shared more public clonotypes among themselves (more than 2,500) than newly diagnosed patients did (approximately 970). Persistent Graves' disease patients showed lower TCR Shannon entropy and fewer highly expanded clones than newly diagnosed patients, suggesting clonal expansion. The authors noted that the small sample size was a limitation that may lower accuracy. Only the TCR beta chain was sequenced and analyzed. Peripheral blood alone was examined, since thyroid tissue, which constituted the primary lesion, could not be accessed.

To prepare the library, multiplex PCR was applied. The reads were generated on an Illumina HiSeq 4000. iRepertoire HTBI primers and Arm-PCR amplification of CDR3 regions were used to construct TCR beta libraries. Gel purification was performed on PCR products prior to sequencing. As for the authors' bioinformatics: A total of around 66 TRBV and more than twelve TRBJ segments were identified across samples and were used for gene usage analysis of CDR3 amino acid clonotypes. COPE and FqMerger were used to merge the filtered high-quality paired reads into contigs. Contigs were aligned with BLAST to IMGT TRBV, TRBD and TRBJ reference genes, and CDR3 was defined per IMGT. Any clonotype with a frequency above 0.1% was classified as a highly expanded clone. Shannon entropy served as the measure of repertoire diversity, while the Gini coefficient captured V-J evenness. A clonotype was considered public if more than one individual shared it. The public sequencing data were trimmed at Q25 with fastp and processed into clonotypes with MiXCR by TCRdb, which kept only in-frame beta chains. Each CDR3 protein appears once, grouped with its most common genes and DNA. Here the V and J calls rest on TCRdb's processing, not on the authors' analysis. The sample table lists roughly 350,000 distinct CDR3 sequences, 16% of them with a count of one. Of the sample, around 27% is held by the ten largest clones.

Separately, the same data were catalogued under a study of T cells in Graves' hyperthyroidism and ophthalmopathy. The second study also describes: Stable Graves' hyperthyroidism was defined as the absence of progression to ophthalmopathy over 18 months of follow-up. Hyperthyroidism patients were newly diagnosed, with disease duration under 2 months, and aged 18 to 65 years. The study excluded patients with uncontrolled infections, other autoimmune diseases, pregnancy or lactation. Diagnoses relied on clinical symptoms, serum thyroxine and TRAb, thyroid ultrasound and orbital computed tomography. The first round of RT-PCR for the TCR CDR3 was performed with the HTBI primer set and the Qiagen OneStep RT-PCR kit. Most expanded thyroid clonotypes (frequency above 0.001) were also detected in blood, a finding suggesting that blood repertoires may reflect thyroid immune responses. A model built on a 13 V-J signature distinguished ophthalmopathy from stable hyperthyroidism, reaching roughly 88% sensitivity and approximately 83% specificity in cross-validation and 80%/75% in testing. In validation, progression to ophthalmopathy was predicted by the model with 70% to 71% sensitivity and approximately 78% specificity, a median of about 6 months before onset. To identify TCR V-J signatures that set the groups apart, the researchers used a discovery cohort of about a hundred patients, made up of 40 to 45 with Graves' ophthalmopathy and approximately 57 with stable Graves' hyperthyroidism. Prospective prediction of ophthalmopathy was tested in an independent validation cohort consisting of 18 to 20 hyperthyroidism patients and around 16 patients who later progressed to ophthalmopathy. The 90 or so discovery patients were randomly split 7:3 into training and test sets. The study also compared thyroid tissue and blood T-cell repertoires from a handful of Graves' hyperthyroidism patients. Following sampling, methimazole starting at 30 mg daily was given to hyperthyroidism patients, and high-dose intravenous methylprednisolone was given to ophthalmopathy patients. The libraries were constructed in a second round of multiplex PCR and then size-selected and purified. Libraries were sequenced paired-end with 100 bp reads on an Illumina HiSeq2000. SOAPnuke was used to process the raw data, with reads discarded if the reads contained adapters or uncalled bases, had a mean Phred below 15, or lacked an exact constant-primer or identifier match. High-quality paired reads were merged with COPE v1.2.5, and unique nucleotide sequences were defined as clonotypes. MiTCR v1.1 was used to align clonotypes to the IMGT TRBV, TRBD and TRBJ reference segments. Analysis was restricted to V-J combinations with a frequency above 0.0001, which covered 99.2% of repertoires. The TCS score was defined as the ratio of F50 (clonal expansion) to E x V (chaos), calculated using BLOSUM62-based TCRdist between CDR3 peptides within each V-J. Welch's t-statistics and random forest reduced around 510 V-J features to under 15, which were used in a naive Bayes classifier (R e1071). Sample size was not statistically predetermined, and blinding of investigators to group allocation was not performed. The paper reports TCR Vbeta CDR3 sequencing of fewer than 150 peripheral blood samples: 43 ophthalmopathy, 75 to 80 hyperthyroidism and approximately 17 progressor patients.

In this chain, TRBV3-1 is recombined with TRBJ1-3, with the D gene too uncertain to name. This sample comprised peripheral blood mononuclear cells (PBMCs), obtained at new diagnosis, from a patient treated with antithyroid drugs. This clonotype was obtained from a man aged 35-49 years with Graves disease. Donor details come from another sample of the same person, matched by shared clones. The CDR3 in this case is CASSQVQLGNTIYF. Here is the DNA: TGTGCCAGCAGCCAAGTGCAACTTGGAAACACCATATATTTT.